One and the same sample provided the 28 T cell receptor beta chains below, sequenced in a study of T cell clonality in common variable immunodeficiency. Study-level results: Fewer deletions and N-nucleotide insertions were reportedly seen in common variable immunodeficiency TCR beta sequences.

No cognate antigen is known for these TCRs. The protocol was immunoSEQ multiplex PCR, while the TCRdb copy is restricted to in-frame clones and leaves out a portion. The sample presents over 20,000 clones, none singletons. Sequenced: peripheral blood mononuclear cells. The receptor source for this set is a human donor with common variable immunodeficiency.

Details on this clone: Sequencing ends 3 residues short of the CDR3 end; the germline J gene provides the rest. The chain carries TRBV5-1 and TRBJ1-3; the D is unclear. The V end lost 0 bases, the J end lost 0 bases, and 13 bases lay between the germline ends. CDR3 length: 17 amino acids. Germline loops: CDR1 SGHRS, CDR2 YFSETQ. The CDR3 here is CASSLVSRTYSGNTIYF. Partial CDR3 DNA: TGCGCCAGCAGCTTGGTTTCCCGTACCTACTCTGGAAACACC.

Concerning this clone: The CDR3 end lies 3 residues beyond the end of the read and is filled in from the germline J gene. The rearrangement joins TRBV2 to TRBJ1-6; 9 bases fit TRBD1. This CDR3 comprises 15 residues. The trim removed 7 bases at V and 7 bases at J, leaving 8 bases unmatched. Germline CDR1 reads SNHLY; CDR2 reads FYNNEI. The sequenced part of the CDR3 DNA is TGTGCCAGCAAGAACACAGGGGGCAGGAATTCACCC. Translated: CASKNTGGRNSP. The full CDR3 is CASKNTGGRNSPLHF.

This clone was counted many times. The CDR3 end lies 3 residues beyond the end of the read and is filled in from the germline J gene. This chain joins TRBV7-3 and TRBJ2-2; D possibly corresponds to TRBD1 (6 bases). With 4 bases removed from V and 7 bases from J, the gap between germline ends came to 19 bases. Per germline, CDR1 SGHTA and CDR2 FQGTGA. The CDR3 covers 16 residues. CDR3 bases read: TGTGCCAGCAGCTCCCAAGACAGGTCCTGGGGCGGGGAG. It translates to CASSSQDRSWGGE. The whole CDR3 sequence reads CASSSQDRSWGGELFF.

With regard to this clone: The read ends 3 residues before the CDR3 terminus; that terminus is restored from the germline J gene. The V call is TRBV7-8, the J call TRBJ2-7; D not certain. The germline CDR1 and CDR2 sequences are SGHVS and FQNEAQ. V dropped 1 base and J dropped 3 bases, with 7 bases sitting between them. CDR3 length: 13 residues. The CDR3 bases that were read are TGTGCCAGCAGCTTAGTCCTAGACTACGAG. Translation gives CASSLVLDYE. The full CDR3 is CASSLVLDYEQYF.

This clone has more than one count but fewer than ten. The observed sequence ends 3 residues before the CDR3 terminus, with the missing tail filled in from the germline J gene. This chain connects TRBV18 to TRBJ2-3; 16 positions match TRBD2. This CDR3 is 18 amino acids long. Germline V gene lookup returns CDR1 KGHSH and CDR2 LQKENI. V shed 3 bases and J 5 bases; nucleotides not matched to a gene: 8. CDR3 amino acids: CASSPLGTSGRARDTQYF. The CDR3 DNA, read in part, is TGTGCCAGCTCACCTCTTGGGACTAGCGGGAGGGCCAGAGATACG.

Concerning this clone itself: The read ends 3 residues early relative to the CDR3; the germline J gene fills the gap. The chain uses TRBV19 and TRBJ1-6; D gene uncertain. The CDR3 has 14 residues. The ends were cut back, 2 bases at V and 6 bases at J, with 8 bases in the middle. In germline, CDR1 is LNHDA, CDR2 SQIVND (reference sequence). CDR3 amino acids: CASSILTSNSPLHF. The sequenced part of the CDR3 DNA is TGTGCCAGTAGTATACTGACAAGTAATTCACCC.

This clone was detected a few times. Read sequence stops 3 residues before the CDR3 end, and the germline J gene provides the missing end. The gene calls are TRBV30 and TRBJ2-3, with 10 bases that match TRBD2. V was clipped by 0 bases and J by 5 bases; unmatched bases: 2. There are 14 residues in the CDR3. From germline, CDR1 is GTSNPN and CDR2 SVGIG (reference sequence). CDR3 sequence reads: CAWSVLAGQDTQYF. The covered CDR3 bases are TGTGCCTGGAGTGTACTAGCGGGACAAGATACG.

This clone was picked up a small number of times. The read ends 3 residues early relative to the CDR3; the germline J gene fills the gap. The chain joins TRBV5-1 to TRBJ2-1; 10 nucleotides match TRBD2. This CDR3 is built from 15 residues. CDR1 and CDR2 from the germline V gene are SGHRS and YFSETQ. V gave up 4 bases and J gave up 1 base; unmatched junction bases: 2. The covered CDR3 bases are TGCGCCAGCAGCGTACTAGCGGGGTCCTACAATGAG. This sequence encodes CASSVLAGSYNE. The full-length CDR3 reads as CASSVLAGSYNEQFF. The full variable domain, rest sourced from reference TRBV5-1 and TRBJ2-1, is KAGVTQTPRYLIKTRGQQVTLSCSPISGHRSVSWYQQTPGQGLQFLFEYFSETQRNKGNFPGRFSGRQFSNSRSEMNVSTLELGDSALYLCASSVLAGSYNEQFFGPGTRLTVL.

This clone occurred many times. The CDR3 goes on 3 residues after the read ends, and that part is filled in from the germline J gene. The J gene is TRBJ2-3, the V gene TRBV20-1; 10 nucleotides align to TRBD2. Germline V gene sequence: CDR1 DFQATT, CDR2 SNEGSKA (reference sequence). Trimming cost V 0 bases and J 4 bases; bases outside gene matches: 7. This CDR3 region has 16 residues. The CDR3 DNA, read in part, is TGCAGTGCTAGAGATGGGCTAGCGGGAGCTCCAGATACG. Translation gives CSARDGLAGAPDT. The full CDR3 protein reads CSARDGLAGAPDTQYF.

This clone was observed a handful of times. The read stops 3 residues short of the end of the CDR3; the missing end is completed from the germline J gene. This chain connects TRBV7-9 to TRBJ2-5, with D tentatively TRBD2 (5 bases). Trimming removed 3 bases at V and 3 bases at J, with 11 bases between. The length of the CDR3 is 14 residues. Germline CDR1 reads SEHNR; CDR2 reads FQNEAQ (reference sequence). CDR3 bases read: TGTGCCAGCAGCTTTTCCCTAGCTGAAGAGACC. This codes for CASSFSLAEET. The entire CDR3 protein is CASSFSLAEETQYF.

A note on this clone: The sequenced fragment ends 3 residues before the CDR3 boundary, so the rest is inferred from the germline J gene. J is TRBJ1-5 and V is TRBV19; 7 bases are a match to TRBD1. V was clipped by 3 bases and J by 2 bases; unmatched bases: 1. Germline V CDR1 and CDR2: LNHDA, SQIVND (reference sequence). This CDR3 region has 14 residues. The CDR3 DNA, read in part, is TGTGCCAGTAGTATGGGGACAGGCAATCAGCCC. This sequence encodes CASSMGTGNQP. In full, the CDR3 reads CASSMGTGNQPQHF.

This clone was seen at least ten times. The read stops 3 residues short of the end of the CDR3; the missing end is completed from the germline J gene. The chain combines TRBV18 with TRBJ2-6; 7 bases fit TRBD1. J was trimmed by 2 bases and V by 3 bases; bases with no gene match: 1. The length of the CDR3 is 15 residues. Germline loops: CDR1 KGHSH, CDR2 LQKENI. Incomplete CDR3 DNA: TGTGCCAGCTCACCCGACAGGGCTGGGGCCAACGTC. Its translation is CASSPDRAGANV. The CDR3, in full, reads CASSPDRAGANVLTF.

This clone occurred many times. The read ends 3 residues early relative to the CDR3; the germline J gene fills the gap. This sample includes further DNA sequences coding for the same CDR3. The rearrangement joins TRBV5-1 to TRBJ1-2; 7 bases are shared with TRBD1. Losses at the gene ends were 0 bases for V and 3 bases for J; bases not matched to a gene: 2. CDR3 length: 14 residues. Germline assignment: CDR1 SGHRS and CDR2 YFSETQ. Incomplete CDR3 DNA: TGCGCCAGCAGCTTGGGGGACAGCCACTATGGC. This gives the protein CASSLGDSHYG. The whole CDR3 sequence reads CASSLGDSHYGYTF. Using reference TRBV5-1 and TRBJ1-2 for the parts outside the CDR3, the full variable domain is KAGVTQTPRYLIKTRGQQVTLSCSPISGHRSVSWYQQTPGQGLQFLFEYFSETQRNKGNFPGRFSGRQFSNSRSEMNVSTLELGDSALYLCASSLGDSHYGYTFGSGTRLTVV.

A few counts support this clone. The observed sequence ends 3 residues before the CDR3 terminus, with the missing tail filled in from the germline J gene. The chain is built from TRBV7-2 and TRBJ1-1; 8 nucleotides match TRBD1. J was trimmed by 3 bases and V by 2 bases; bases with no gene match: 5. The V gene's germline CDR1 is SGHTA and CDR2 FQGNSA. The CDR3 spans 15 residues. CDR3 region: CASSLQGARDTEAFF. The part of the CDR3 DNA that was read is TGTGCCAGCAGCTTACAGGGGGCTCGGGACACTGAA.

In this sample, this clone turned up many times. Partial CDR3 DNA: TGTGCCAGCAGCTTGGAGGGACAGGGTATTCGA. This gives the protein CASSLEGQGIR. The CDR3 reads in full as CASSLEGQGIRAFF. The chain employs TRBV7-8 and TRBJ1-1; 9 bases fit TRBD1. The read gets to within 3 residues of the CDR3 end, and the germline J gene fills in the rest. The CDR3 is 14 residues long. The V gene's germline CDR1 is SGHVS and CDR2 FQNEAQ.

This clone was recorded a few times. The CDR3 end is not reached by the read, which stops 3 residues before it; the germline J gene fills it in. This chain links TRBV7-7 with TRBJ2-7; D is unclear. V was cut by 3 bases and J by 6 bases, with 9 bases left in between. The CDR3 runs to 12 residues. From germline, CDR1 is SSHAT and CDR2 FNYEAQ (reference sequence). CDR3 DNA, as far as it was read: TGTGCCAGCAGCTTCGCCGGTGGCGAG. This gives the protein CASSFAGGE. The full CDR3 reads CASSFAGGEQYF. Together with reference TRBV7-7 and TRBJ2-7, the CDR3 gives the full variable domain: GAGVSQSPRYKVTKRGQDVTLRCDPISSHATLYWYQQALGQGPEFLTYFNYEAQPDKSGLPSDRFSAERPEGSISTLTIQRTEQRDSAMYRCASSFAGGEQYFGPGTRLTVT.

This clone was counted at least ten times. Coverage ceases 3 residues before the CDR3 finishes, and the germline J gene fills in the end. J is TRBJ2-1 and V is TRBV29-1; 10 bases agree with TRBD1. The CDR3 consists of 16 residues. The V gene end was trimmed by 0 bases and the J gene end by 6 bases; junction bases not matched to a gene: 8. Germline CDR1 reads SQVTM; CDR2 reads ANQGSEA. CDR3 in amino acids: CSVEDLRGTGANEQFF. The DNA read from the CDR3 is TGCAGCGTTGAAGATCTCAGGGGGACAGGGGCCAATGAG.

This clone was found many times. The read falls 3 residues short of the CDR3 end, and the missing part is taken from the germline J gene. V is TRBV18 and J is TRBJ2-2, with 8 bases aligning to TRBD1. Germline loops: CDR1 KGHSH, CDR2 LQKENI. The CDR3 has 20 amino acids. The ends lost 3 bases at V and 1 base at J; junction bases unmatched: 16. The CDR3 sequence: CASSPDQGLDRALNTGELFF. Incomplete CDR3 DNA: TGTGCCAGCTCACCCGACCAGGGGTTGGACAGGGCACTGAACACCGGGGAG.

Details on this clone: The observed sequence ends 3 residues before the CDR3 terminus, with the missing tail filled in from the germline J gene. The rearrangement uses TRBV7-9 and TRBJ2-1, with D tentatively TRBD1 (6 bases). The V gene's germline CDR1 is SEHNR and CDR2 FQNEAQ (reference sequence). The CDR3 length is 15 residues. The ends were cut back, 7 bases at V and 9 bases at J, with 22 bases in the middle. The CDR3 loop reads CASTLLRARGIEQFF. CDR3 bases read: TGTGCCAGCACCCTTTTGCGAGCCAGGGGAATTGAG.

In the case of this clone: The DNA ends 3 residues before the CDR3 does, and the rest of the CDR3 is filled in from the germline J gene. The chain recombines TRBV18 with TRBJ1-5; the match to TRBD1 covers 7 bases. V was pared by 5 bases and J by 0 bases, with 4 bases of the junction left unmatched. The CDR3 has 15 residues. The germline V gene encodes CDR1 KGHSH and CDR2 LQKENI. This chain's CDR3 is CASSRGTDSNQPQHF. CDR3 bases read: TGTGCCAGCTCAAGGGGGACAGATAGCAATCAGCCC.

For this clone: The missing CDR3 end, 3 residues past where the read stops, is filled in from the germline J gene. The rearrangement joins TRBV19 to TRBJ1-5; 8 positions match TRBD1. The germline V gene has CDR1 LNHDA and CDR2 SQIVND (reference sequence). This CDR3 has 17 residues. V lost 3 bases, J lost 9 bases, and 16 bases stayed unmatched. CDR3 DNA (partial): TGTGCCAGTAGTATCGAGGGCAGGGGGCATTCAAGTCGGCCC. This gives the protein CASSIEGRGHSSRP. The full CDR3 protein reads CASSIEGRGHSSRPQHF.

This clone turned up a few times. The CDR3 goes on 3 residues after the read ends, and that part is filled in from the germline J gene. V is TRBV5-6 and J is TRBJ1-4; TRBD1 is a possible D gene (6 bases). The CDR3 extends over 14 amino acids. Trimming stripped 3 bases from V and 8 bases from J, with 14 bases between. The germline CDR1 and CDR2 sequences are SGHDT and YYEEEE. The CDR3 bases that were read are TGTGCCAGCAGCTCGCGGGGGACAACCGAAAAA. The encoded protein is CASSSRGTTEK. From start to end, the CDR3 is CASSSRGTTEKLFF.

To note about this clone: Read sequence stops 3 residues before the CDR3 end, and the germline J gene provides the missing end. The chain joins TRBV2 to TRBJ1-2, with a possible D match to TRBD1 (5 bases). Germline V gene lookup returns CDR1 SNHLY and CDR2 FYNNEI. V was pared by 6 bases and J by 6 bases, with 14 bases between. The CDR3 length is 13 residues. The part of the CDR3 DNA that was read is TGTGCCAGCAGCGCCAGGGTCGAAAATGGC. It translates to CASSARVENG. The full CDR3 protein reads CASSARVENGYTF.

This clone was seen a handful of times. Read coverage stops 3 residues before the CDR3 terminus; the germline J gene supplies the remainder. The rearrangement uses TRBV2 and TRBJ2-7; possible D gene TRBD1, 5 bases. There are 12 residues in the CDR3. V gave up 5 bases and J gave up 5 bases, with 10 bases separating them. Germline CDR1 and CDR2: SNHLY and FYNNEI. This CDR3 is CASSYRSNEQYF. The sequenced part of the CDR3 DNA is TGTGCCAGCAGTTACAGGTCGAACGAG.

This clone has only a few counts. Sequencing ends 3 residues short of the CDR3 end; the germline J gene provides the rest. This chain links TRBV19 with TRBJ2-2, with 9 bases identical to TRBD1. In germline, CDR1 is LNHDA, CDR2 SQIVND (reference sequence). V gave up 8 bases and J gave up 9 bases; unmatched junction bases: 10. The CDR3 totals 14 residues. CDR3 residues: CASGGTGYVRELFF. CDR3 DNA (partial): TGTGCCAGTGGGGGGACAGGGTATGTCCGGGAG.

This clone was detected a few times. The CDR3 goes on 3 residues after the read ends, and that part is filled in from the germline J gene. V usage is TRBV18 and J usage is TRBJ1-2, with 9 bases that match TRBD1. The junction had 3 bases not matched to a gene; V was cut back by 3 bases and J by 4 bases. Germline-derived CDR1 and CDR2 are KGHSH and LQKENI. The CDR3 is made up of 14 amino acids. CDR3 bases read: TGTGCCAGCTCACCGGGGACAGGGACCTATGGC. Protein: CASSPGTGTYG. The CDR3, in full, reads CASSPGTGTYGYTF.

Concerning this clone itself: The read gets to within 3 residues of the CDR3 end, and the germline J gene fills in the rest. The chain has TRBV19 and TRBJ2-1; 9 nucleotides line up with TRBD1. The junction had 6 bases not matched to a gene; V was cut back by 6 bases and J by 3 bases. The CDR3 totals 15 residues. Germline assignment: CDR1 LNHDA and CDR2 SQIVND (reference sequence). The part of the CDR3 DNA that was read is TGTGCCAGTAGCCTCACAGGGGGCGGCTACAATGAG. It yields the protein CASSLTGGGYNE. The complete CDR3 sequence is CASSLTGGGYNEQFF.

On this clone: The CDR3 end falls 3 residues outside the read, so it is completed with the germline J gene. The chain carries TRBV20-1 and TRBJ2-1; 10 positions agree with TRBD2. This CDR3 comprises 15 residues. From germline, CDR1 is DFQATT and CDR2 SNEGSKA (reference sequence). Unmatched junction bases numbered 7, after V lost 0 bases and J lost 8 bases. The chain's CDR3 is CSARDPSGRADEQFF. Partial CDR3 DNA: TGCAGTGCTAGAGATCCGAGCGGGAGGGCCGATGAG.